These 3 T cell receptor beta chains were sequenced from one sample in a study of tumor-infiltrating lymphocytes in primary liver carcinoma. The investigators made TCR beta cDNA from 400 to 550 ng total RNA, using a constant-region primer. Modified slightly, ARM-PCR produced TCR beta libraries over three nested multiplex PCR rounds. The first two PCR rounds, roughly 10 cycles each, used TRBV1-TRBV30 forward primers and a C-beta reverse primer. In TCRdb, the multiplex PCR reads were re-called with MiXCR into one record per CDR3 protein. The sample has roughly 330,000 distinct CDR3 sequences, around 60% seen once. The source of the blood RNA was unsorted whole blood, and germline DNA was extracted as well. What was sequenced was peripheral blood. The receptors originated from a man in his forties with primary liver carcinoma and hepatitis B virus infection.

On this clonotype: A much larger clone differs by one base, so this may be a read error. The CDR3 nucleotides read TGTGCCAGCACCCTAGCCCCGAACACTGAAGCTTTCTTT. This translates into CASTLAPNTEAFF. The chain uses TRBV6-1 and TRBJ1-1; the D is unclear. Trimming took off 7 bases at V and 1 base at J, with 10 bases between the two ends. The CDR3 sequence is 13 residues long. Germline CDR1 is MNHNS and CDR2 is SASEGT.

This chain links TRBV12-3 or TRBV12-4 with TRBJ2-3; either TRBD1 or TRBD2 may supply D (6 bases each). V was cut by 7 bases and J by 8 bases, with 16 bases left in between. The CDR3 consists of 13 residues. The CDR3 here is CASNLGGGGTQYF. The CDR3 nucleotides read TGTGCCAGCAACCTCGGCGGAGGGGGTACGCAGTATTTT.

This clonotype was detected ten times or more. The chain links TRBV6-5 to TRBJ2-6; the D gene is possibly TRBD1 (5 bases). CDR1 and CDR2 from the germline V gene are MNHEY and SVGAGI. The CDR3 sequence is 17 residues long. Trimming cost V 0 bases and J 1 base, with 10 bases left between them. This CDR3 reads CASSYSQGLSGANVLTF. The CDR3 coding sequence is TGTGCCAGCAGTTACTCTCAGGGTTTATCTGGGGCCAACGTCCTGACTTTC.